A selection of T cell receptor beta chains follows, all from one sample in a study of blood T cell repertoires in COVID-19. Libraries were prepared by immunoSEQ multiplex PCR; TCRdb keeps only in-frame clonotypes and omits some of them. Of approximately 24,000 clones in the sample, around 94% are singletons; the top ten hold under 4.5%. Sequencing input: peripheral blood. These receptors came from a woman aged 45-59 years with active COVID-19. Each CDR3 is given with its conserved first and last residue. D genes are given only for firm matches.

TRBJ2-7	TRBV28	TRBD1	CASSLQPGQVSYEQYF	TGTGCCAGCAGTCTCCAACCGGGACAGGTTTCCTACGAGCAGTACTTC
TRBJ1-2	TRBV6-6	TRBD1	CASSYGDSYYGYTF	TGTGCCAGCAGTTACGGGGACAGTTACTATGGCTACACCTTC
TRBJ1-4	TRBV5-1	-	CASSGGEANEKLFF	TGCGCCAGCAGTGGCGGGGAGGCTAATGAAAAACTGTTTTTT
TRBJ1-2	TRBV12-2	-	CASRLKDVGDRDNYGYTF	TGTGCAAGTCGCCTAAAGGATGTTGGGGACAGGGACAACTATGGCTACACCTTC
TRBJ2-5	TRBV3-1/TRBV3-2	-	CASEGVGETQYF	TGTGCCAGCGAGGGGGTTGGGGAGACCCAGTACTTC
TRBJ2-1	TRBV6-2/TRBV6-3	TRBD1	CASSTGGSSHNEQFF	TGTGCCAGCAGTACAGGGGGCAGCTCTCACAATGAGCAGTTCTTC
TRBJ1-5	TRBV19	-	CASSIGRDRPGGEPQHF	TGTGCCAGTAGTATAGGTCGCGACAGGCCCGGTGGAGAGCCCCAGCATTTT
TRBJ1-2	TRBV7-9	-	CASSLVDRGYTF	TGTGCCAGCAGCTTAGTTGACAGAGGCTACACCTTC
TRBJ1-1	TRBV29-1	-	CSGLPAGNDAFF	TGCAGCGGCCTTCCTGCAGGGAACGACGCTTTCTTT
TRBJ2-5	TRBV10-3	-	CAISDRQETQYF	TGTGCCATCAGTGACAGACAAGAGACCCAGTACTTC
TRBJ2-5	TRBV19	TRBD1	CASSTGGHGTQYF	TGTGCCAGTAGTACAGGGGGCCACGGGACCCAGTACTTC
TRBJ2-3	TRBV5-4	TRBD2	CASSFTSGATDTQYF	TGTGCCAGCAGCTTTACTAGCGGGGCTACAGATACGCAGTATTTT
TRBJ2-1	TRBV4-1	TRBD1	CASSQERDRWFF	TGCGCCAGCAGCCAAGAACGGGACAGGTGGTTCTTC
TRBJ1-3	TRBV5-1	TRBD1	CASSPAHGGQSSGNTIYF	TGCGCCAGCAGCCCCGCTCATGGGGGACAGAGCTCTGGAAACACCATATATTTT
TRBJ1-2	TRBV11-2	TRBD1	CASSLIDRASGYTF	TGTGCCAGCAGCTTAATAGACAGGGCATCTGGCTACACCTTC
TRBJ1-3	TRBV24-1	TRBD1	CATSDPDRAGNTIYF	TGTGCCACCAGTGACCCGGACAGGGCTGGAAACACCATATATTTT
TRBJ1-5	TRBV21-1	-	CASSKGTGLEQPQHF	TGTGCCAGCAGCAAAGGGACAGGGTTGGAGCAGCCCCAGCATTTT
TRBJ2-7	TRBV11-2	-	CASSPNLQIYEQYF	TGTGCCAGCAGCCCTAACTTACAGATCTACGAGCAGTACTTC
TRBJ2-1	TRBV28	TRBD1	CASTLGQKYNEQFF	TGTGCCAGCACCCTGGGACAGAAATACAATGAGCAGTTCTTC
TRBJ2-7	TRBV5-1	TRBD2	CASSQTREAQAGEQYF	TGCGCCAGCAGCCAGACTCGGGAGGCACAAGCGGGCGAGCAGTACTTC
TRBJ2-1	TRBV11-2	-	CASSLGGAQFF	TGTGCCAGCAGCTTAGGGGGAGCTCAGTTCTTC
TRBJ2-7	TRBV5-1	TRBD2	CASSLSVAGGPSYEQYF	TGCGCCAGCAGCTTGAGTGTAGCGGGAGGGCCGAGCTACGAGCAGTACTTC
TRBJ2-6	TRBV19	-	CASSIIGSGANVLTF	TGTGCCAGTAGTATAATCGGCTCTGGGGCCAACGTCCTGACTTTC
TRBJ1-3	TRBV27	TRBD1	CASSQQGRTGNTIYF	TGTGCCAGCAGTCAACAGGGGCGAACAGGAAACACCATATATTTT